The clone carrying this TCR beta chain was picked up many times. This specimen comes from a study of T cells after yellow fever vaccination. At the level of the study: It was SMART-Seq v4 Ultra Low Input that prepared the fractions with low cell numbers.

TCRdb recomputed calls from the 5' RACE reads with MiXCR, one row per CDR3 protein. The table lists under 300,000 distinct CDR3 sequences, approximately 13% of them singletons. The germline gives CDR1 SGHRS, CDR2 YFSETQ. The CDR3 runs to 18 residues. V was shortened by 0 bases and J by 3 bases, with 22 bases between the two germline ends. This chain links TRBV5-1 with TRBJ2-7, with a weak D call TRBD1 (6 bases). This clonotype originated in a young man who received the YFV17D yellow fever vaccine. The material was CD4+ T cells sorted from PBMCs, obtained 45 days after the yellow fever booster vaccination. CDR3 protein: CASSLGTLPQGGFYEQYF. The CDR3 DNA reads TGCGCCAGCAGCTTGGGGACGCTCCCACAGGGTGGTTTCTACGAGCAGTACTTC.